This TCR beta chain comes out of a study of T cell repertoires in cytomegalovirus infection (dated by TCRdb to between 2018 and 2021). Regarding the study in general: Recently identified HLA-C-restricted CMV epitopes, whose presentation resists viral immunomodulation, were targeted by peptide stimulations together with well-studied HLA-B-restricted epitopes. Because public TCR beta signatures pointed to carriage of CMV infection together with the matching HLA type, the HLA type of each donor mattered for the analysis. Broader findings and caveats from the paper: In both this cohort and an independent cohort of 352 donors, the cumulative frequency of public TCR beta family members distinguished carriers of CMV infection plus the relevant HLA type. The ex vivo response was dominated by HLA-C-restricted CMV-specific TCR beta clonotypes, which also provided the single most frequent clonotype in two of eight donors.

Clipping removes 4 bases from V and 4 bases from J, with 6 as the unmatched junction base count. From the cysteine through the phenylalanine, the CDR3 covers 14 amino acids. Kept here is only the CDR3 DNA, which spans 42 bases and is read in frame from base 1. Taken from the germline V gene, the CDR1 and CDR2 loops are SGHTA and FQGNSA. This clonotype was detected ten times or more. Its antigen target is currently unknown. No much larger clonotype is one base removed from it; base qualities were not supplied. This sample's treatment or condition label indicates: in vitro stimulation with specific CMV peptide epitopes to enrich CMV-specific T cells. Sequencing instrument: Illumina HiSeq 1500. The raw public reads went through TCRdb reprocessing: fastp at Q25, MiXCR clone calling, in-frame beta chains kept. Under each unique CDR3 protein, matching rows form one entry showing the most common genes and DNA. The sample contains about 470,000 distinct CDR3 sequences, about two fifths of them found a single time. About 45% of the sample is in the top ten clones.

This TCR derives from a human donor in good health (CMV status not recorded). Some clones in this sample may be carry-over from other donors' samples. This sequence uses TRBV7-2 and TRBJ2-5, with TRBD1 matching 7 junction bases. This specimen was cultured PBMCs, taken from culture after CMV antigen stimulation. The nucleotides read TGTGCCAGCAGCTCGACAGGGAACGGAGAGACCCAGTACTTC. It encodes CASSSTGNGETQYF. Beyond the CDR3, the reference TRBV7-2 and TRBJ2-5 genes provide the residues; the full variable domain reads: GAGVSQSPSNKVTEKGKDVELRCDPISGHTALYWYRQSLGQGLEFLIYFQGNSAPDKSGLPSDRFSAERTGGSVSTLTIQRTQQEDSAVYLCASSSTGNGETQYFGPGTRLLVL.